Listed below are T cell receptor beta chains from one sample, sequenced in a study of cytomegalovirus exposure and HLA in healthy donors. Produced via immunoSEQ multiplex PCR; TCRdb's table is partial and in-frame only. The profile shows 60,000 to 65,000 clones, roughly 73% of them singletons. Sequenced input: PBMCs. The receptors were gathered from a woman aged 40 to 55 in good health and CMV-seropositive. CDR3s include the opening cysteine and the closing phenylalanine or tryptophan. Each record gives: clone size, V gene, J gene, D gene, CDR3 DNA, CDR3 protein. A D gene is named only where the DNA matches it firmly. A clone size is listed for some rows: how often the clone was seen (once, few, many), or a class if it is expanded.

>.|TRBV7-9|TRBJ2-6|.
TGTTCCAGCAGCTTAACCGGAGGTACTGGGGCCAACGTCCTGACTTTC
CSSSLTGGTGANVLTF
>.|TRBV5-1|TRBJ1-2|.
TGCGCCAGCAGCGTCCAAGGACAGAGCGTCTATGGCTACACCTTC
CASSVQGQSVYGYTF
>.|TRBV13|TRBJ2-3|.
TGTGCCAGCAGCTCCCTCCCAGAGCCAGGGGATACGCAGTATTTT
CASSSLPEPGDTQYF
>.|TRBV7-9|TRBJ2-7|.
TGTTCCAGCAGCTTCTCCCTGACAGCCCAAGCCCACGAGCAGTACTTC
CSSSFSLTAQAHEQYF
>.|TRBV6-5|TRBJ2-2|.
TGTGCCAGCAGTTATAATCGGGACGGGGAGCTGTTTTTT
CASSYNRDGELFF
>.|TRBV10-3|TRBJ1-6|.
TGTGCCATCAGTGAGAAGCGACCGAATTCACCCCTCCACTTT
CAISEKRPNSPLHF
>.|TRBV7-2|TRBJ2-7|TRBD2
TGTGCCAGCAGCCCCGCTAGCGGGGAATACGAGCAGTACTTC
CASSPASGEYEQYF
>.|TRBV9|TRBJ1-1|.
TGTGCCAGCAGCGGGGGTGGGGCCCAAGCTTTCTTT
CASSGGGAQAFF
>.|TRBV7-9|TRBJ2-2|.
TGTGCCAGCACCCGTAGCACCGGGGAGCTGTTTTTT
CASTRSTGELFF
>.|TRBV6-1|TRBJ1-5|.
TGTGCCAGCAGTGAAATCAGGGGCCCCAATCAGCCCCAGCATTTT
CASSEIRGPNQPQHF
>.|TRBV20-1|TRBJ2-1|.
TGCAGTGCTGAGGGCCACAATGAGCAGTTCTTC
CSAEGHNEQFF
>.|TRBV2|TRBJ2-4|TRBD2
TGTGCCAGCGCCGCGTTGGGGTTCTCGGGGGGATCTCTTCAGTACTTC
CASAALGFSGGSLQYF
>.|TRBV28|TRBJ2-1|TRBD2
TGTGCCAGCGGAACAGGGACTAGCGCCAGCTCCTACAATGAGCAGTTCTTC
CASGTGTSASSYNEQFF
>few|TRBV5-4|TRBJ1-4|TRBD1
TGTGCCAGCAGCCCCCAGCCTGGGACAGTTAATGAAAAACTGTTTTTT
CASSPQPGTVNEKLFF
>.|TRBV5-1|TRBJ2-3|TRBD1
TGCGCCAGCAGCCATACAGGGGGCGGAAGGAGCACAGATACGCAGTATTTT
CASSHTGGGRSTDTQYF
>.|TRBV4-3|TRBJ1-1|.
TGCGCCAGCAGCGTAAGACTCGACACTGAAGCTTTCTTT
CASSVRLDTEAFF
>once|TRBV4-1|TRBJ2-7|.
TGCGCCAGCACCTCCACCCTCAGGGGATACGAGCAGTACTTC
CASTSTLRGYEQYF
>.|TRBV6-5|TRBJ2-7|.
TGTGCCAGCAGTTACTATGGGGGGAACTACGAGCAGTACTTC
CASSYYGGNYEQYF
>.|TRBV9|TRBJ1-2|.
TGTGCCAGCAGCCTTGACTACTATGGCTACACCTTC
CASSLDYYGYTF
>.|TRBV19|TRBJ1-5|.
TGTGCCAGTAGTTCCCGTGGTCCGGCGGCCCAGCATTTT
CASSSRGPAAQHF
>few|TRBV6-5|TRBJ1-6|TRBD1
TGTGCCAGCAGTTCCGGGACAGTGAGGTCACCCCTCCACTTT
CASSSGTVRSPLHF
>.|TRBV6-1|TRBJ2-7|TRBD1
TGTGCCAGCAGGGACAGGGTGAACGAGCAGTACTTC
CASRDRVNEQYF